The 6 T cell receptor beta chains reported below all come from one sample, sequenced in a study of shared clonotypes between healthy human individuals. This table comes from immunoSEQ multiplex PCR, and its TCRdb copy is limited to in-frame clones, with some not included. This table holds 1.4 million to 1.5 million clones, around 97% found once. The source material was naive CD4+ T cells sorted from blood. Subset defined: CD45RA+ positively selected. The receptors were gathered from a man aged 30 to 45 in good health.

The chain uses TRBV5-1 and TRBJ2-1; TRBD2 might be the D (6 bases). CDR1 is SGHRS and CDR2 is YFSETQ in the germline V gene. The V end lost 4 bases, the J end lost 4 bases, and 12 bases lay between the germline ends. The CDR3 length is 14 residues. The CDR3 sequence is CASSTGRGYNEQFF. CDR3 in DNA: TGCGCCAGCAGCACTGGACGGGGGTACAATGAGCAGTTCTTC.

The V call is TRBV6-1, the J call TRBJ2-7, with D hard to call. This CDR3 is built from 13 residues. Germline lookup yields CDR1 MNHNS and CDR2 SASEGT. The V end lost 7 bases, the J end lost 2 bases, and 12 bases lay between the germline ends. The DNA for the CDR3 is TGTGCCAGCAAAGGAAACAGAACCTACGAGCAGTACTTC. This sequence encodes CASKGNRTYEQYF.

The genes are TRBV4-2 and TRBJ1-5; TRBD1 matches 7 bases. This CDR3 has 14 amino acids. Germline V gives CDR1 LGHNA, CDR2 YNFKEQ. The V gene end was trimmed by 3 bases and the J gene end by 6 bases; junction bases not matched to a gene: 5. The CDR3 is CASSQTTGVQPQHF. CDR3 DNA sequence: TGTGCCAGCAGCCAGACCACAGGGGTTCAGCCCCAGCATTTT.

The chain couples TRBV27 to TRBJ2-5; 7 nucleotides agree with TRBD1. V was pared by 3 bases and J by 2 bases, with 15 bases of the junction left unmatched. Germline V gene lookup returns CDR1 MNHEY and CDR2 SMNVEV (reference sequence). The CDR3 length is 18 residues. The CDR3 loop is CASSLVGTATNEQETQYF. The CDR3 region has the DNA TGTGCCAGCAGTTTGGTTGGGACAGCAACGAACGAGCAAGAGACCCAGTACTTC.

V usage is TRBV5-1 and J usage is TRBJ2-1; no reliable D call. Trimming removed 0 bases from V and 9 bases from J, with 7 bases in between. The CDR3 consists of 12 residues. Germline lookup yields CDR1 SGHRS and CDR2 YFSETQ. The CDR3 DNA is TGCGCCAGCAGCTTGGGGGGTAGTGAGCAGTTCTTC. This encodes CASSLGGSEQFF.

V usage is TRBV28 and J usage is TRBJ2-7; D call uncertain. The CDR3 sequence is 11 residues long. Germline CDR1 reads MDHEN; CDR2 reads SYDVKM. Trimming took off 8 bases at V and 3 bases at J, with 8 bases between the two ends. CDR3 protein: CASGRFYEQYF. In DNA form, the CDR3 reads TGTGCCAGCGGCCGCTTCTACGAGCAGTACTTC.